The clone carrying this TCR beta chain was found a few times. Antigen unknown. The entry originates in a study of CD4+ T cells in melanoma. Profiled with immunoSEQ multiplex PCR; TCRdb holds only in-frame clones, not every one. The table has about 50,000 clones, roughly nine tenths seen once. Study findings and constraints: CD8+ T cell, macrophage and B cell function reportedly correlated with neoantigen-specific CD4+ T cells. In melanoma, neoantigen-specific CD4+ T cells reportedly differed in differentiation state.

The receptor was derived from a human donor with melanoma. Sequenced input: peripheral blood.

DNA of the CDR3: TGTGCCAGCAGCCCTCGCCGGGGTCCGAGCCAACCCTACGAGCAGTACTTC. It is translated as CASSPRRGPSQPYEQYF. This rearrangement joins TRBV7-8 to TRBJ2-7; perhaps TRBD2 as D (5 bases). V shed 5 bases and J shed 2 bases, with 22 bases lying between them. Germline V lookup: CDR1 SGHVS, CDR2 FQNEAQ. The CDR3 loop spans 17 amino acids.